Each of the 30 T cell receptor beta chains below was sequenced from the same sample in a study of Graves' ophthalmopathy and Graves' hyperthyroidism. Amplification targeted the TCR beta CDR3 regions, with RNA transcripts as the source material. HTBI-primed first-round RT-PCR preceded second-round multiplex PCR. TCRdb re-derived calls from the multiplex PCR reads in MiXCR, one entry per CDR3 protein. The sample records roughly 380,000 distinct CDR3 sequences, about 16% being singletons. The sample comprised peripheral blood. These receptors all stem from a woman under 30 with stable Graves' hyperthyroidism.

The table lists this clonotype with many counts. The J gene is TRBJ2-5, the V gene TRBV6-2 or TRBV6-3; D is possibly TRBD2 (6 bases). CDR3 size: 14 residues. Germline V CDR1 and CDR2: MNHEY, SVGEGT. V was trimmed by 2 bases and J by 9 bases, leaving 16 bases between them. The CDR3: CASSYLPGDEAQYF. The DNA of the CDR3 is TGTGCCAGCAGTTACCTGCCGGGGGACGAGGCCCAGTACTTC.

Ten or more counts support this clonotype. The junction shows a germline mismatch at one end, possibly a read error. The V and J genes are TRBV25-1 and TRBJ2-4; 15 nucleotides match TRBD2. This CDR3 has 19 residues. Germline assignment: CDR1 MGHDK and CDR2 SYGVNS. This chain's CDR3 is CASSDGLGLAGGARNIQYF. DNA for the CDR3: TGTGCCAGCAGTGACGGCTTGGGACTAGCGGGGGGCGCCAGAAACATTCAGTACTTC.

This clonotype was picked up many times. The CDR3 is CASSGGPLTGRNYGYTF. Here the CDR3 DNA reads TGTGCCAGCAGTGGGGGGCCTTTAACAGGGAGGAACTATGGCTACACCTTC. The chain recombines TRBV12-3 or TRBV12-4 with TRBJ1-2; perhaps TRBD1 as D (6 bases). This CDR3 comprises 17 residues. The V end was cut by 5 bases, the J end by 2 bases, with 21 bases between.

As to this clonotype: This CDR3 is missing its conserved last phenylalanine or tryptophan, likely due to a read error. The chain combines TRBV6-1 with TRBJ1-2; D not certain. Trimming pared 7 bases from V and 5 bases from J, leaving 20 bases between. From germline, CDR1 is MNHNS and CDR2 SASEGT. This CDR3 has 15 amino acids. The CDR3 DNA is TGTGCCAGCAAACCCAGCAGCGCTGACGTTTATGGCTACACCCTC. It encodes CASKPSSADVYGYTL.

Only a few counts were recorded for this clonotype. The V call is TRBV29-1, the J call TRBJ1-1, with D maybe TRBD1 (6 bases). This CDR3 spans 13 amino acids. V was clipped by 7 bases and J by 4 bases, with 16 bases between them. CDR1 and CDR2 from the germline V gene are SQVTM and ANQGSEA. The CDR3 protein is CSGQGREGTEAFF. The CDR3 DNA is TGCAGCGGCCAGGGGCGAGAGGGCACTGAAGCTTTCTTT.

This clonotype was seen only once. The CDR3 nucleotides are TGTGCCAGCAGCTTAGTAGTTCAATATTCAGGGGGACTATCTGAAGAGACCCAGTACTTC. It encodes CASSLVVQYSGGLSEETQYF. The chain carries TRBV7-6 and TRBJ2-5, with D perhaps assigned TRBD1 or TRBD2 (7 bases each). This CDR3 is 20 amino acids long. Germline CDR1 is SGHVS and CDR2 is FNYEAQ. The germline V and J ends were trimmed by 1 base and 3 bases, with 27 bases remaining between them.

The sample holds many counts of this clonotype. CDR3 DNA: TGTGCCAGCAGCCCTTCGGGGACTAGCTCCTACGAGCAGTACTTC. It is translated as CASSPSGTSSYEQYF. The rearrangement uses TRBV3-1 and TRBJ2-7; 8 bases fit TRBD2. V trimming: 4 bases; J trimming: 0 bases; junction bases outside the gene matches: 5. CDR1 is LGHDT, CDR2 YNNKEL, per germline (reference sequence). The CDR3 runs 15 residues.

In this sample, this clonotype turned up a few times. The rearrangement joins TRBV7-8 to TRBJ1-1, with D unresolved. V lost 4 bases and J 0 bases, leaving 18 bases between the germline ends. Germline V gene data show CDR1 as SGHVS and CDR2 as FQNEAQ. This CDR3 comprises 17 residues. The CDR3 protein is CASSSPGLKAMNTEAFF. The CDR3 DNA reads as TGTGCCAGCAGCTCACCGGGATTAAAGGCCATGAACACTGAAGCTTTCTTT. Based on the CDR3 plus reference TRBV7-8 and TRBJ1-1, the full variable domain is GAGVSQSPRYKVAKRGQDVALRCDPISGHVSLFWYQQALGQGPEFLTYFQNEAQLDKSGLPSDRFFAERPEGSVSTLKIQRTQQEDSAVYLCASSSPGLKAMNTEAFFGQGTRLTVV.

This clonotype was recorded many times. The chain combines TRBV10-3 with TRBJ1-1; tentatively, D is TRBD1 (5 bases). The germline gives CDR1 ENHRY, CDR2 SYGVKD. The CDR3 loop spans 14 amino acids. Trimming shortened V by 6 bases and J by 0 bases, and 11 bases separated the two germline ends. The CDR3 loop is CAISQGELNTEAFF. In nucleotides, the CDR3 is TGTGCCATCAGCCAAGGGGAACTGAACACTGAAGCTTTCTTT.

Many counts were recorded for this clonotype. The CDR3 here is CASSLGGYSYEQYF. CDR3 nucleotide sequence: TGTGCCAGCAGCCTCGGGGGTTACTCCTACGAGCAGTACTTC. The chain links TRBV12-3 or TRBV12-4 to TRBJ2-7; possibly TRBD2 for D (6 bases). The CDR3 sequence is 14 residues long. V lost 6 bases to trimming and J lost 0 bases, with 12 bases between them.

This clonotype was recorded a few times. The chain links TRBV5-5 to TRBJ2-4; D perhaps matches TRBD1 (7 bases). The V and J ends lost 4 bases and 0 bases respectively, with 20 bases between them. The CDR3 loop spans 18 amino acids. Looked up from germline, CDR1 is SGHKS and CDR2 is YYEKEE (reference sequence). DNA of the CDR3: TGTGCCAGCAGCGGCGCAGACAGGGAGGTCCGAGCCAAAAACATTCAGTACTTC. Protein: CASSGADREVRAKNIQYF.

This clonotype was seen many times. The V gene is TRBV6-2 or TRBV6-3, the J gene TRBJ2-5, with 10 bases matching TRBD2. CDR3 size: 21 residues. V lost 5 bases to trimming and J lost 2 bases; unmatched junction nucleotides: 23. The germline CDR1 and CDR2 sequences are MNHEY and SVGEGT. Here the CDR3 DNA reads TGTGCCAGCAGTCCCCTGTTAAGCGGGGGGGCCGGAGTAGTGGTTCAAGAGACCCAGTACTTC. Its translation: CASSPLLSGGAGVVVQETQYF.

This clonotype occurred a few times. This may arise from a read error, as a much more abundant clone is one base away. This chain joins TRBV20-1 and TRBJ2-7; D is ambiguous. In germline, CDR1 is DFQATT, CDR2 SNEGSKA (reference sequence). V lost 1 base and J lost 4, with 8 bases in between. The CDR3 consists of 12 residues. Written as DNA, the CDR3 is TGCAGTGCTAGAGCCCACGAGTACGAGCAGTACGTC. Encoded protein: CSARAHEYEQYV.

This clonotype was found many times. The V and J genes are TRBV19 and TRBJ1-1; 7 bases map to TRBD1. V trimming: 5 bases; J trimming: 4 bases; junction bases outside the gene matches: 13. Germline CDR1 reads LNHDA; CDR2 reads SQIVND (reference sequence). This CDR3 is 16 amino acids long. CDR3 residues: CASSPSVTGRITEAFF. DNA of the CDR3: TGTGCCAGTAGTCCTAGCGTGACAGGGCGGATCACTGAAGCTTTCTTT.

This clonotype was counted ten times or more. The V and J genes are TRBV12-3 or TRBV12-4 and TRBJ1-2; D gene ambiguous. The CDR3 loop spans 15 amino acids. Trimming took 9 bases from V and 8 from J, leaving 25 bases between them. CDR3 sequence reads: CASLRPGDLSLGYTF. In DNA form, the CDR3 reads TGTGCCAGTCTTAGACCGGGAGACCTGAGCCTGGGCTACACCTTC.

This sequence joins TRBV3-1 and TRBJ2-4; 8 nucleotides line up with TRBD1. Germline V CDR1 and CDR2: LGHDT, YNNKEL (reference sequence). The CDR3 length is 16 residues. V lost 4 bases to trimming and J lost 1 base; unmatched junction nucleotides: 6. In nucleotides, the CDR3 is TGTGCCAGCAGCCGCCGGACAGGGACCGCCAAAAACATTCAGTACTTC. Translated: CASSRRTGTAKNIQYF.

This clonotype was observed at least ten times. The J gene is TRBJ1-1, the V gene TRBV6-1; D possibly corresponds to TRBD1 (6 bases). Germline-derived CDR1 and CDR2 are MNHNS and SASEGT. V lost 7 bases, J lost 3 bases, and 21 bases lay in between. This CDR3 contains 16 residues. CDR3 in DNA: TGTGCCAGCACCAGCCTAGGGGGGGGCGAGGACACTGAAGCTTTCTTT. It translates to CASTSLGGGEDTEAFF.

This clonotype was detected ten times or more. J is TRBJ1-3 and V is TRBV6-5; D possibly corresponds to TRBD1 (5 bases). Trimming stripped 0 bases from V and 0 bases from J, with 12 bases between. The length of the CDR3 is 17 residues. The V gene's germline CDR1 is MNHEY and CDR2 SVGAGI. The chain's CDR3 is CASSYSGRALSGNTIYF. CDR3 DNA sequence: TGTGCCAGCAGTTACTCGGGCAGGGCCCTCTCTGGAAACACCATATATTTT.

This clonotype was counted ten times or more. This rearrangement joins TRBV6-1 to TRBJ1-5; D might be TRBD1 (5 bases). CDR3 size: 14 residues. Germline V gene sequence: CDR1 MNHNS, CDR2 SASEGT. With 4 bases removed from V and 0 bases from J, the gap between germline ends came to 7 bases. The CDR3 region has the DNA TGTGCCAGCAGTGGAGACAGTAGCAATCAGCCCCAGCATTTT. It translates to CASSGDSSNQPQHF.

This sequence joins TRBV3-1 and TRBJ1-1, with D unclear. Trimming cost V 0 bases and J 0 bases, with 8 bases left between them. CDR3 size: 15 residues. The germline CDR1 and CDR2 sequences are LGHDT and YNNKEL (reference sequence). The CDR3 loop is CASSQEGSLNTEAFF. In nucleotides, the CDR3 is TGTGCCAGCAGCCAAGAAGGCAGCTTGAACACTGAAGCTTTCTTT.

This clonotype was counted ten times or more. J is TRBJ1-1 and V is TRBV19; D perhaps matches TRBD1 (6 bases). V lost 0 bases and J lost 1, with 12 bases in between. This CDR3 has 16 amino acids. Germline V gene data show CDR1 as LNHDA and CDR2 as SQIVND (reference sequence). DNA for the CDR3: TGTGCCAGTAGTATAGAAACAGGGCGGAGGAACACTGAAGCTTTCTTT. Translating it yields CASSIETGRRNTEAFF.

CDR3 coding DNA: TGTGCCAGCAGTTACTCGGGCCGAGTTAGCACAGATACGCAGTATTTT. Its translation: CASSYSGRVSTDTQYF. The chain couples TRBV6-5 to TRBJ2-3; D call uncertain. From germline, CDR1 is MNHEY and CDR2 SVGAGI. CDR3 length: 16 residues. V lost 0 bases and J lost 0, with 10 bases in between.

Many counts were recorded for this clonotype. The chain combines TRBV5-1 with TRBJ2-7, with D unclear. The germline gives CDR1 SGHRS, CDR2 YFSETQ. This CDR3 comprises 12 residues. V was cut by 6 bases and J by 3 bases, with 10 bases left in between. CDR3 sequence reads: CASMGSLYEQYF. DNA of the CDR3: TGCGCCAGCATGGGCAGTCTCTACGAGCAGTACTTC.

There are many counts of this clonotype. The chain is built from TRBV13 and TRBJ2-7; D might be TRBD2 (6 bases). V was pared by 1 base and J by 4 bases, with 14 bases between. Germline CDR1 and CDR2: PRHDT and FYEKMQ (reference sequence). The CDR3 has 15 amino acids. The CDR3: CASSLVAPGTYEQYF. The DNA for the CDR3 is TGTGCCAGCAGCTTAGTAGCTCCTGGGACTTACGAGCAGTACTTC.

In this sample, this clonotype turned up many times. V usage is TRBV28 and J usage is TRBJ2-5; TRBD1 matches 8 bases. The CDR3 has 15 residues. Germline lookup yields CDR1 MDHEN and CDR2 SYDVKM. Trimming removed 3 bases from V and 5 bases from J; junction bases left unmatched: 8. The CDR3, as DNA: TGTGCCAGCAGTTTTGCTCCAGGGGGCGGTGAGACCCAGTACTTC. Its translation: CASSFAPGGGETQYF.

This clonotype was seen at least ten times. In nucleotides, the CDR3 is TGTGCCAGCACCGCCTCGGACAGGGGAAATTCACCCCTCCACTTT. Protein sequence: CASTASDRGNSPLHF. The chain couples TRBV6-1 to TRBJ1-6; 9 nucleotides match TRBD1. The J segment lost 7 bases and the V segment lost 7 bases, leaving 8 bases of the junction unmatched. Germline-derived CDR1 and CDR2 are MNHNS and SASEGT. This CDR3 region has 15 residues.

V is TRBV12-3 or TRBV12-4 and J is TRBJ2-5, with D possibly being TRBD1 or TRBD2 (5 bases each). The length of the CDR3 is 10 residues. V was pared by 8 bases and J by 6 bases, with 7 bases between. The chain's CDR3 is CASGGKTQYF. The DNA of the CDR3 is TGTGCCAGCGGGGGTAAGACCCAGTACTTC.

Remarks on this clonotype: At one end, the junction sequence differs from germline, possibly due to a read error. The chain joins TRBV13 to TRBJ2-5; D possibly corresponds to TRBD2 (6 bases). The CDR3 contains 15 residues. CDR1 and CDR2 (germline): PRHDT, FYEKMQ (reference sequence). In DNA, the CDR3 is TGTGTCAGCAGCTTAACGATAGGGGCGGGGGAGACCCAGTACTTC. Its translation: CVSSLTIGAGETQYF.

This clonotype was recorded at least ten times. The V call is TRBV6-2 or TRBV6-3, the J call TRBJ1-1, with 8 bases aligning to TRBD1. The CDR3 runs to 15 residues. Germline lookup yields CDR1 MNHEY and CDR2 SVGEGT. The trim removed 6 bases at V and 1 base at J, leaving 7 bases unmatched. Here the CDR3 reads CASRRTGPGNTEAFF. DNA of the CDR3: TGTGCCAGCAGACGGACAGGGCCGGGGAACACTGAAGCTTTCTTT.

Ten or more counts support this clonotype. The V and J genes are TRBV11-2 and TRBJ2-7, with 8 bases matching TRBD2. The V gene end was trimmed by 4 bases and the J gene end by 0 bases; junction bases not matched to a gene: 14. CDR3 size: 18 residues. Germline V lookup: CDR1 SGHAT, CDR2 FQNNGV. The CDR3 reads CASSSVKRGGNSSYEQYF. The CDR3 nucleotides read TGTGCCAGCAGCTCCGTCAAACGCGGGGGGAACTCCTCCTACGAGCAGTACTTC.